A single sample gave rise to the 10 T cell receptor beta chains below, sequenced in a study of T cell responses to AZD1222 COVID-19 vaccine. TCRdb's table, derived via immunoSEQ multiplex PCR, lists solely in-frame clones and lacks some. The profile shows about 130,000 clones, 86% of them singletons. The material was peripheral blood, obtained on day 0 of AZD1222 vaccination. The receptors come from an adult in good health.

The rearrangement links TRBV6-6 to TRBJ1-6; D is uncertain. CDR3 length: 14 amino acids. The germline V gene has CDR1 MNHNY and CDR2 SVGAGI (reference sequence). V was clipped by 2 bases and J by 6 bases, with 8 bases between them. The CDR3 nucleotides are TGTGCCAGCAGTTACGGCCAAACTAATTCACCCCTCCACTTT. Its translation: CASSYGQTNSPLHF.

The chain combines TRBV4-1 with TRBJ1-2, with 7 bases aligning to TRBD1. The CDR3 is 18 amino acids. The ends lost 1 base at V and 8 bases at J; junction bases unmatched: 19. Germline CDR1 is MGHRA and CDR2 is YSYEKL. CDR3 bases: TGCGCCAGCAGCCAAGTCCCTCGCCGGCACACAGGGGCGGAAGGCTACACCTTC. Translating gives CASSQVPRRHTGAEGYTF.

The chain has TRBV5-1 and TRBJ2-7, with 16 bases identical to TRBD2. Per the germline V gene, CDR1 is SGHRS and CDR2 is YFSETQ. V gave up 2 bases and J gave up 0 bases; unmatched junction bases: 14. The CDR3 runs to 21 residues. The CDR3 bases are TGCGCCAGCAGCTTCGTCCCGGGACTAGCGGGAGGGCCAGTAAGCTCCTACGAGCAGTACTTC. Protein product: CASSFVPGLAGGPVSSYEQYF.

The chain combines TRBV18 with TRBJ1-2, with TRBD1 matching 8 bases. The CDR3 extends over 18 amino acids. V shed 2 bases, J shed 3 bases, and the junction held 14 bases outside the gene matches. CDR1 is KGHSH and CDR2 is LQKENI in the germline V gene. The CDR3 here is CASSPAIQGAQGYYGYTF. CDR3 in DNA: TGTGCCAGCTCACCAGCCATTCAGGGGGCGCAGGGATACTATGGCTACACCTTC.

V gene TRBV11-1 combines with J gene TRBJ2-3; D gene ambiguous. The CDR3 extends over 12 amino acids. V was clipped by 3 bases and J by 5 bases, with 6 bases between them. Germline loops: CDR1 SGHAT, CDR2 FQDESV (reference sequence). The CDR3, as DNA: TGTGCCAGCAGCTTTCGAATAGATACGCAGTATTTT. Amino acids: CASSFRIDTQYF.

This rearrangement joins TRBV7-2 to TRBJ2-5; the match to TRBD2 covers 7 bases. The germline CDR1 and CDR2 sequences are SGHTA and FQGNSA. This CDR3 is 13 amino acids long. V lost 3 bases, J lost 9 bases, and 7 bases stayed unmatched. CDR3 sequence (DNA): TGTGCCAGCAGCTTTGCGGGGGAGCGGGCCCAGTACTTC. Protein: CASSFAGERAQYF. The full variable domain, rest sourced from reference TRBV7-2 and TRBJ2-5, is GAGVSQSPSNKVTEKGKDVELRCDPISGHTALYWYRQSLGQGLEFLIYFQGNSAPDKSGLPSDRFSAERTGGSVSTLTIQRTQQEDSAVYLCASSFAGERAQYFGPGTRLLVL.

The DNA of the CDR3 is TGTGCCAGCAGGCAACAGGGGGCTGCTGAAGCTTTCTTT. This gives the protein CASRQQGAAEAFF. V gene TRBV12-3 or TRBV12-4 combines with J gene TRBJ1-1; 9 positions match TRBD1. The CDR3 contains 13 residues. V trimming: 6 bases; J trimming: 6 bases; junction bases outside the gene matches: 5.

The V call is TRBV24-1, the J call TRBJ1-5, with D maybe TRBD1 (6 bases). CDR1 and CDR2 from the germline V gene are KGHDR and SFDVKD. This CDR3 is 15 amino acids long. Between the trimmed V and J ends, which lost 5 bases and 3 bases, there was a span of 13 bases. The CDR3 region has the DNA TGTGCCACCAGTGTTGCTTCAGGGGACAATCAGCCCCAGCATTTT. Amino acids: CATSVASGDNQPQHF.

V and J are TRBV12-3 or TRBV12-4 and TRBJ1-2; 10 bases are shared with TRBD1. The CDR3 has 13 residues. J lost 8 bases, V lost 3 bases, and 3 bases had no gene match. As DNA, the CDR3 is TGTGCCAGCAGTTTCAGGACAGGGGGAGGCTACACCTTC. Encoded protein: CASSFRTGGGYTF.

V usage is TRBV3-1 (or the pseudogene TRBV3-2) and J usage is TRBJ2-1; D remains unclear. The germline V gene has CDR1 LGHDT and CDR2 YNNKEL (reference sequence). Deletions cut 3 bases from V and 8 bases from J, with 11 bases between. The CDR3 spans 13 residues. CDR3 coding DNA: TGTGCCAGCAGCCAGGCACTGGCGCATGAGCAGTTCTTC. It encodes CASSQALAHEQFF.